The next 18 T cell receptor beta chains were all read from a single sample in a study of a mutant IDH1 vaccine in newly diagnosed glioma. Time point described: baseline, week 1 (first vaccination visit). The sample's treatment: pre-vaccination baseline after standard-of-care therapy. Profiling relied on immunoSEQ multiplex PCR, and the TCRdb table lists in-frame clones only, not all of them. Counted here are tens of thousands of clones, around 80% occurring once; the ten biggest clones make up about a fifth. The source was PBMCs, collected from a glioma patient treated with radiotherapy, temozolomide or both. Receptors originate from a man in his late teens or twenties with glioma.

V is TRBV19 and J is TRBJ1-1, with a possible D match to TRBD1 (5 bases). Trimming stripped 5 bases from V and 12 bases from J, with 22 bases between. This CDR3 is built from 14 residues. Germline values: CDR1 LNHDA, CDR2 SQIVND (reference sequence). In DNA form, the CDR3 reads TGTGCCAGTAGTCCCGGGGCCGACCGAAAGGCGACTTTCTTT. Translated: CASSPGADRKATFF.

This clone was found a few times. The chain combines TRBV19 with TRBJ1-2; no firm D call. Germline CDR1 and CDR2: LNHDA and SQIVND (reference sequence). Trimming took off 4 bases at V and 1 base at J, with 7 bases between the two ends. This CDR3 region has 13 residues. CDR3 DNA sequence: TGTGCCAGTAGTAACGGCTTTAACTATGGCTACACCTTC. Its protein product is CASSNGFNYGYTF.

This chain joins TRBV7-2 and TRBJ1-1; D is possibly TRBD1 (6 bases). Germline loops: CDR1 SGHTA, CDR2 FQGNSA. This CDR3 is 14 amino acids long. V was pared by 0 bases and J by 2 bases, with 7 bases between. The CDR3 DNA follows: TGTGCCAGCAGCTTAGCTGGGGGCAACACTGAAGCTTTCTTT. This codes for CASSLAGGNTEAFF.

The chain joins TRBV7-2 to TRBJ1-1; D gene unclear. CDR1 is SGHTA, CDR2 FQGNSA, per germline. Trimming pared 4 bases from V and 3 bases from J, leaving 9 bases between. CDR3 size: 13 residues. The CDR3 reads CASSWWGDTEAFF. Here the CDR3 DNA reads TGTGCCAGCAGCTGGTGGGGAGACACTGAAGCTTTCTTT.

The J gene is TRBJ1-5, the V gene TRBV7-2; possibly TRBD1 for D (6 bases). V was cut by 1 base and J by 6 bases, with 16 bases left in between. In germline, CDR1 is SGHTA, CDR2 FQGNSA. There are 16 residues in the CDR3. The CDR3 here is CASSLVTGGPAQPQHF. The DNA for the CDR3 is TGTGCCAGCAGCTTAGTGACAGGCGGCCCCGCTCAGCCCCAGCATTTT.

CDR3: CASSLPLQGRNTEAFF. The CDR3 DNA reads as TGTGCCAGCAGCCTCCCCCTACAGGGGAGGAACACTGAAGCTTTCTTT. J is TRBJ1-1 and V is TRBV5-4, with 7 bases matching TRBD1. The CDR3 has 16 amino acids. The V segment lost 4 bases and the J segment 1 base; nucleotides outside the gene matches: 10. Germline lookup yields CDR1 SGHNT and CDR2 YYREEE (reference sequence).

V usage is TRBV5-3 and J usage is TRBJ1-2, with TRBD1 as a possible D gene (5 bases). TRBV5-3 falls under the ORF class, with uncertain function. This CDR3 is 13 amino acids long. The germline V and J ends were trimmed by 10 bases and 2 bases, with 15 bases remaining between them. In DNA form, the CDR3 reads TGTGCCGGAGCGGGCAGGGCGAACTATGGCTACACCTTC. Residues: CAGAGRANYGYTF.

The chain recombines TRBV30 with TRBJ2-7, with D perhaps matching TRBD1 (6 bases). The CDR3 consists of 12 residues. Germline V gene sequence: CDR1 GTSNPN, CDR2 SVGIG (reference sequence). Trimming left V 4 bases short and J 2 bases short, with 9 bases between. The chain's CDR3 is CAWNRVPYEQYF. DNA for the CDR3: TGTGCCTGGAACAGGGTGCCCTACGAGCAGTACTTC.

The sample holds one count of this clone. Written as DNA, the CDR3 is TGTGCCAGCAGTTTGACAGGGGGCGTGAACACTGAAGCTTTCTTT. This sequence encodes CASSLTGGVNTEAFF. This sequence joins TRBV6-5 and TRBJ1-1, with 10 bases that match TRBD1. The CDR3 is made up of 15 amino acids. The germline CDR1 and CDR2 sequences are MNHEY and SVGAGI. V trimming: 4 bases; J trimming: 0 bases; junction bases outside the gene matches: 2.

This clone was picked up one time. CDR3 in DNA: TGTGCCAGCTCAACTACAGGACAGAAGAACACTGAAGCTTTCTTT. Amino acids: CASSTTGQKNTEAFF. The rearrangement links TRBV18 to TRBJ1-1; tentatively, D is TRBD1 (6 bases). Per germline, CDR1 KGHSH and CDR2 LQKENI. V lost 5 bases, J lost 1 base, and 14 bases lay in between. The CDR3 extends over 15 amino acids.

The V gene is TRBV5-6, the J gene TRBJ2-7, with 7 nucleotides matching TRBD1. Germline V gene data show CDR1 as SGHDT and CDR2 as YYEEEE. J was trimmed by 12 bases and V by 3 bases; bases with no gene match: 9. The length of the CDR3 is 12 residues. The CDR3 sequence is CASSWKRQGWYF. The CDR3 region has the DNA TGTGCCAGCAGCTGGAAGCGACAGGGATGGTACTTC.

The CDR3 DNA reads TGTGCCAGCAGAACCGGGACAGCCTACGAGCAGTACTTC. Translating it yields CASRTGTAYEQYF. The rearrangement joins TRBV27 to TRBJ2-7, with 7 bases aligning to TRBD1. CDR3 length equals 13 residues. V trimming: 6 bases; J trimming: 2 bases; junction bases outside the gene matches: 4. The germline CDR1 and CDR2 sequences are MNHEY and SMNVEV (reference sequence).

The chain combines TRBV5-8 with TRBJ1-5; 7 bases align to TRBD1. Germline V gene data show CDR1 as SGHTS and CDR2 as YDEGEE. This CDR3 comprises 15 residues. After removal of 4 bases from V and 5 bases from J, the junction contained 9 bases not matched to a gene. CDR3 protein: CASSTVTGTYQPQHF. CDR3 DNA sequence: TGTGCCAGCAGCACGGTGACAGGGACTTATCAGCCCCAGCATTTT. The full variable domain, completed using reference TRBV5-8 and TRBJ1-5, is EAGVTQSPTHLIKTRGQQATLRCSPISGHTSVYWYQQALGLGLQFLLWYDEGEERNRGNFPPRFSGRQFPNYSSELNVNALELEDSALYLCASSTVTGTYQPQHFGDGTRLSIL.

The chain uses TRBV7-2 and TRBJ1-5, with a tentative D call TRBD1 (6 bases). Trimming cost V 1 base and J 3 bases, with 7 bases left between them. CDR1 and CDR2 from the germline V gene are SGHTA and FQGNSA. The CDR3 is 14 amino acids. CDR3 residues: CASSLGGHNQPQHF. The DNA for the CDR3 is TGTGCCAGCAGCTTAGGGGGACACAATCAGCCCCAGCATTTT.

Here the CDR3 DNA reads TGTGCCAGCAGCTTTTCTTGGAAGGGTGAAGCTTTCTTT. Protein product: CASSFSWKGEAFF. The genes are TRBV9 and TRBJ1-1; D unclear. Trimming removed 4 bases at V and 7 bases at J, with 14 bases between. CDR3 length equals 13 residues. Germline CDR1 is SGDLS and CDR2 is YYNGEE.

CDR3 DNA: TGTGCCAGCAGCGGGCAGGGGGATGGAGATGAGCAGTTCTTC. Translation: CASSGQGDGDEQFF. The genes are TRBV13 and TRBJ2-1, with TRBD1 matching over 7 bases. The length of the CDR3 is 14 residues. CDR1 and CDR2 from the germline V gene are PRHDT and FYEKMQ (reference sequence). Losses at the gene ends were 5 bases for V and 8 bases for J; bases not matched to a gene: 9.

This chain uses TRBV30 with TRBJ2-6, with TRBD1 identical over 8 bases. The CDR3 length is 17 residues. The ends lost 5 bases at V and 2 bases at J; junction bases unmatched: 11. CDR1 is GTSNPN and CDR2 is SVGIG in the germline V gene (reference sequence). CDR3 loop: CAWLSQGARAGANVLTF. The CDR3, as DNA: TGTGCCTGGCTCTCCCAGGGGGCGCGGGCTGGGGCCAACGTCCTGACTTTC.

The chain recombines TRBV5-4 with TRBJ2-3, with D perhaps TRBD2 (6 bases). Germline CDR1 SGHNT, CDR2 YYREEE (reference sequence). V lost 4 bases and J 2 bases, leaving 11 bases between the germline ends. CDR3 length: 14 amino acids. CDR3 amino acids: CASSVGTSTDTQYF. As DNA, the CDR3 is TGTGCCAGCAGCGTCGGGACTTCCACAGATACGCAGTATTTT.